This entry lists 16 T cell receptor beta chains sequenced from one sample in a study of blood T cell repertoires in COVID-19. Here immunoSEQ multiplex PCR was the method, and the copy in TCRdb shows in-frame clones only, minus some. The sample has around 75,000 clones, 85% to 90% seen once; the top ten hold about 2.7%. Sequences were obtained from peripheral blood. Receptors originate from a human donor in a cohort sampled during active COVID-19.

The CDR3 DNA is TGTGCCTGGAGTGTACGGGGAGGGGCCTATCAGACGAACACTGAAGCTTTCTTT. Its translation: CAWSVRGGAYQTNTEAFF. This chain connects TRBV30 to TRBJ1-1; TRBD1 might be the D (5 bases). CDR3 size: 18 residues. The V end lost 0 bases, the J end lost 1 base, and 21 bases lay between the germline ends. Germline values: CDR1 GTSNPN, CDR2 SVGIG (reference sequence).

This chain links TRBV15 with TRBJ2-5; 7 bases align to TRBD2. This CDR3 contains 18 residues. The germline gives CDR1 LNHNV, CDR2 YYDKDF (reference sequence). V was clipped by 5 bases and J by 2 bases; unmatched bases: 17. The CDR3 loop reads CATSAKSGPLRGQETQYF. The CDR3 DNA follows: TGTGCCACCAGCGCTAAATCGGGACCCTTGCGGGGGCAAGAGACCCAGTACTTC.

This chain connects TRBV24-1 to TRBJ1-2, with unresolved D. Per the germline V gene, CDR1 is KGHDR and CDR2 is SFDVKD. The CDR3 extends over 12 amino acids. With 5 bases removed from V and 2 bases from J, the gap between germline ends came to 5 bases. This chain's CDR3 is CATSGGNYGYTF. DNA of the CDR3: TGTGCCACCAGTGGCGGCAACTATGGCTACACCTTC.

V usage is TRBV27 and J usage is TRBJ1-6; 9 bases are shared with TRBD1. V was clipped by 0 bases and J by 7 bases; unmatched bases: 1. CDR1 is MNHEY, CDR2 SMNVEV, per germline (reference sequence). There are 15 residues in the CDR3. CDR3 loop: CASSLSTGGNSPLHF. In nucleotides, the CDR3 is TGTGCCAGCAGTTTATCGACAGGGGGGAATTCACCCCTCCACTTT.

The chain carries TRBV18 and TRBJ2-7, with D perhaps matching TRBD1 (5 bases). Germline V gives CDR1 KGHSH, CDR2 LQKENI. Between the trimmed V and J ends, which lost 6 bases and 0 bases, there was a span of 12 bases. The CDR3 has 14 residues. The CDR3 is CASSGDRSSYEQYF. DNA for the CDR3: TGTGCCAGCTCGGGCGACAGAAGCTCCTACGAGCAGTACTTC.

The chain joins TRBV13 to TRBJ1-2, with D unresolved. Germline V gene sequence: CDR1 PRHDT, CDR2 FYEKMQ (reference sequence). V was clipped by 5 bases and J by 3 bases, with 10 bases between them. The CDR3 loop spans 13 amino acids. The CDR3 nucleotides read TGTGCCAGCAGCAAAGTCCAGGACTATGGCTACACCTTC. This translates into CASSKVQDYGYTF.

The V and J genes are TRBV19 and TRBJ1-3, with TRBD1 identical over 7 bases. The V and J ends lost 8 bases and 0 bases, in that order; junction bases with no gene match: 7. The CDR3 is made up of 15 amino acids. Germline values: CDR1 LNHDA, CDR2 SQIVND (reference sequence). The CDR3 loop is CASGKDRYSGNTIYF. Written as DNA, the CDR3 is TGTGCCAGTGGAAAGGACAGGTACTCTGGAAACACCATATATTTT. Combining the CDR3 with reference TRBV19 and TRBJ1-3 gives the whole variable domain DGGITQSPKYLFRKEGQNVTLSCEQNLNHDAMYWYRQDPGQGLRLIYYSQIVNDFQKGDIAEGYSVSREKKESFPLTVTSAQKNPTAFYLCASGKDRYSGNTIYFGEGSWLTVV.

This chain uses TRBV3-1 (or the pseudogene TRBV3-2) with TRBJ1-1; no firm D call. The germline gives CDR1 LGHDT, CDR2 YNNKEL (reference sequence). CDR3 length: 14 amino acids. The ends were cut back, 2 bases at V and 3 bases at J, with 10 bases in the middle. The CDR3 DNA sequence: TGTGCCAGCAGCCAAAGCGTTCTGGACACTGAAGCTTTCTTT. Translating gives CASSQSVLDTEAFF.

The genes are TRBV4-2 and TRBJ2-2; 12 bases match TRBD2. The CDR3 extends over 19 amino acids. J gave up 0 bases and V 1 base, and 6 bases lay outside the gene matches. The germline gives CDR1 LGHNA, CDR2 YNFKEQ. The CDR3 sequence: CASSQAPSGRASNTGELFF. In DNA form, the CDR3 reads TGTGCCAGCAGCCAAGCCCCTAGCGGGAGGGCCTCGAACACCGGGGAGCTGTTTTTT.

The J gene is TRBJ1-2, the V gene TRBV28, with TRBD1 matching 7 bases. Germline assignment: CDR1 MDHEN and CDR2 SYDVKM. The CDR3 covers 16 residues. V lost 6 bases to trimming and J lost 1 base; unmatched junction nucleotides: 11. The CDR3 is CASSRSGTARNYGYTF. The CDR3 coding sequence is TGTGCCAGCAGCCGGAGTGGGACAGCCCGTAACTATGGCTACACCTTC.

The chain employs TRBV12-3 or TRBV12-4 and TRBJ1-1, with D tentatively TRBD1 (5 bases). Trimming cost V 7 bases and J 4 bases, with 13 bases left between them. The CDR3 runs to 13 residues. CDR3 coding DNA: TGTGCCAGCAATCCCGGGGGGGTCACTGAAGCTTTCTTT. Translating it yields CASNPGGVTEAFF.

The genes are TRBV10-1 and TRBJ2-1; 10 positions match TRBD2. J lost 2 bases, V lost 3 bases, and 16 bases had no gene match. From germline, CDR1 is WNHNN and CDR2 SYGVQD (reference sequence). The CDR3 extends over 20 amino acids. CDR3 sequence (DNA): TGCGCCAGCAGTGAATTTACGGAACCTCAGCGGGAGGGCCCCTACAATGAGCAGTTCTTC. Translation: CASSEFTEPQREGPYNEQFF.

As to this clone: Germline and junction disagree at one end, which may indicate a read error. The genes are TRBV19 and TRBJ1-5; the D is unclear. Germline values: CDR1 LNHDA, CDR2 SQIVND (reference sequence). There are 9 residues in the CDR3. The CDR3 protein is CDENQPQHF. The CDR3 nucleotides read TGCGATGAGAATCAGCCCCAGCATTTT.

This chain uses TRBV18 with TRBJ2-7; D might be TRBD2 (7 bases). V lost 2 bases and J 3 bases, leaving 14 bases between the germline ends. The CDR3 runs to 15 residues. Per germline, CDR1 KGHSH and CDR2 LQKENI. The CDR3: CASSPSRGGVYEQYF. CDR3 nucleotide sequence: TGTGCCAGCTCACCAAGCAGGGGAGGGGTCTACGAGCAGTACTTC. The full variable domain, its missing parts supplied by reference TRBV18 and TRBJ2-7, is NAGVMQNPRHLVRRRGQEARLRCSPMKGHSHVYWYRQLPEEGLKFMVYLQKENIIDESGMPKERFSAEFPKEGPSILRIQQVVRGDSAAYFCASSPSRGGVYEQYFGPGTRLTVT.

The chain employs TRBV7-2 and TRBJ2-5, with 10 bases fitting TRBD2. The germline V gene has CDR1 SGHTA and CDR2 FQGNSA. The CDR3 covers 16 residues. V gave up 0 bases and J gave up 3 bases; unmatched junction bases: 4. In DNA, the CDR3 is TGTGCCAGCAGCTTAGCTCTAGCGGGGGACAAAGAGACCCAGTACTTC. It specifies CASSLALAGDKETQYF.

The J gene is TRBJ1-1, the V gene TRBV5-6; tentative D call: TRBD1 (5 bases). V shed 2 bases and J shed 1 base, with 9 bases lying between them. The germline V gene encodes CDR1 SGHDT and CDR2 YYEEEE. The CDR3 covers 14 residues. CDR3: CASSFGHSNTEAFF. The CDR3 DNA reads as TGTGCCAGCAGCTTTGGACACTCGAACACTGAAGCTTTCTTT.